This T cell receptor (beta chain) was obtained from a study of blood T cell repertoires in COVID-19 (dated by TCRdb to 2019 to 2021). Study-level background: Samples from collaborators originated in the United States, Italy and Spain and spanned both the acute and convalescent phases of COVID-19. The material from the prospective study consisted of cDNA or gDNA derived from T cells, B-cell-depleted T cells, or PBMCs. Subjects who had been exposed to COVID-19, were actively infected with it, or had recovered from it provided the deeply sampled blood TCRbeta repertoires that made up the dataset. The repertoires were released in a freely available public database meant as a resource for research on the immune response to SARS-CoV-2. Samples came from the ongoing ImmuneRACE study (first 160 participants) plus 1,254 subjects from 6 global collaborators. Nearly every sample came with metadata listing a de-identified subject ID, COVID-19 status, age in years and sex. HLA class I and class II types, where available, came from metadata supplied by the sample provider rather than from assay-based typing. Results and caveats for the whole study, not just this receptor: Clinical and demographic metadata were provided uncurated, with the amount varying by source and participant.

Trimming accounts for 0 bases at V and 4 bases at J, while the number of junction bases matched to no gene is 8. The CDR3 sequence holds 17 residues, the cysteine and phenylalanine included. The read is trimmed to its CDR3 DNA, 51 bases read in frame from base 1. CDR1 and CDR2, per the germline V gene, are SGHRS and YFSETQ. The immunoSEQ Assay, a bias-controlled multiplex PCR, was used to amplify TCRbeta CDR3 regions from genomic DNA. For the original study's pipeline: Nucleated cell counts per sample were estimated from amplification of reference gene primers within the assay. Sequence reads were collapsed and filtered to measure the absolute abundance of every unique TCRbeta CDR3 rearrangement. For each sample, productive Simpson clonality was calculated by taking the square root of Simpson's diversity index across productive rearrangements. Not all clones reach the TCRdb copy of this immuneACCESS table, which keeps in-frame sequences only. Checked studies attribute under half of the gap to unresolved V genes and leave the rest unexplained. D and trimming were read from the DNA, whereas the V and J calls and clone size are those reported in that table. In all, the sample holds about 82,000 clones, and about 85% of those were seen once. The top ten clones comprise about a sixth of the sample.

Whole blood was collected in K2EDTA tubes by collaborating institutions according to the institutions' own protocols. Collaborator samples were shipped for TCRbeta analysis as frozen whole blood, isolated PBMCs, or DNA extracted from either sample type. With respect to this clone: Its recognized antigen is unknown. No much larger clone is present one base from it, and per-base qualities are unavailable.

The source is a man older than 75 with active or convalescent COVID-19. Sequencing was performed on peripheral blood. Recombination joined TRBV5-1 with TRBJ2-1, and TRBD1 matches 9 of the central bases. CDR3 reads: CASSLVAPGQGYNEQFF. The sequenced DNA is TGCGCCAGCAGCTTGGTAGCACCGGGACAGGGATACAATGAGCAGTTCTTC. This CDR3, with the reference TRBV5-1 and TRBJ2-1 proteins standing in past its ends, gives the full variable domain KAGVTQTPRYLIKTRGQQVTLSCSPISGHRSVSWYQQTPGQGLQFLFEYFSETQRNKGNFPGRFSGRQFSNSRSEMNVSTLELGDSALYLCASSLVAPGQGYNEQFFGPGTRLTVL.